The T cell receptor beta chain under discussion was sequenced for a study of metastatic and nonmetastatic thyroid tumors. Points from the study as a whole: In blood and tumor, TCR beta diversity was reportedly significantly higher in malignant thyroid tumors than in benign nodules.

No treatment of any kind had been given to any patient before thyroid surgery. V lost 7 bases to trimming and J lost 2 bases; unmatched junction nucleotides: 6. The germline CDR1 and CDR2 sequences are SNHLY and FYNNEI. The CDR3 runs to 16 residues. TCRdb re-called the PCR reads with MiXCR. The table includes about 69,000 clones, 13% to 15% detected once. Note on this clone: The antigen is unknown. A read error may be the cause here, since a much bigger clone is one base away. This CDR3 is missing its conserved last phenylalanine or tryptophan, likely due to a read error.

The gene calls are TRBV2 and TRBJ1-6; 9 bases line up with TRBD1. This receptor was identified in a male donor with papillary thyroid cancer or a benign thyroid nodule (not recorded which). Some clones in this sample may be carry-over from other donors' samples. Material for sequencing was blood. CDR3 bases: TGTGCCAGCAAAAAGGGACAGGGCGCCTATAATTCACCCCTCCACCTT. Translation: CASKKGQGAYNSPLHL.